Listed below are T cell receptor beta chains from one sample, sequenced in a study of blood T cell repertoires in COVID-19. Profiling relied on immunoSEQ multiplex PCR, and the TCRdb table lists in-frame clones only, not all of them. Of fewer than 250,000 clones listed, around 84% are singletons. Sample: peripheral blood. Source of these receptors: a man aged 30 to 39 with active or convalescent COVID-19. CDR3s include the opening cysteine and the closing phenylalanine or tryptophan. Each record gives: V gene, D gene, CDR3 protein. D genes are given only for firm matches.

V gene: TRBV10-3
D gene: -
CDR3 protein: CAISGGPTERTQYF

V gene: TRBV4-2
D gene: TRBD2
CDR3 protein: CASSQRLAGGLETQYF

V gene: TRBV2
D gene: TRBD1
CDR3 protein: CASWDSFSPLHF

V gene: TRBV6-6
D gene: -
CDR3 protein: CASSYRELNTEAFF

V gene: TRBV30
D gene: -
CDR3 protein: CAWTEAYEQYF

V gene: TRBV27
D gene: TRBD1
CDR3 protein: CASSFLGQMYEQYF

V gene: TRBV7-9
D gene: TRBD1
CDR3 protein: CASSPRQGSEKLFF

V gene: TRBV7-9
D gene: -
CDR3 protein: CASSFHSEKLFF

V gene: TRBV25-1
D gene: -
CDR3 protein: CASSTTGRTEAFF

V gene: TRBV3-1/TRBV3-2
D gene: TRBD1
CDR3 protein: CAAEARNRDREPANYGYTF

V gene: TRBV18
D gene: -
CDR3 protein: CASSLLGTKYKSTDTQYF

V gene: TRBV14
D gene: TRBD2
CDR3 protein: CASRPLAGGRNEQFF

V gene: TRBV7-2
D gene: -
CDR3 protein: CASSLGMNTEAFF

V gene: TRBV18
D gene: -
CDR3 protein: CASSKDREGNEQFF

V gene: TRBV18
D gene: TRBD1
CDR3 protein: CASSPGQGYDTQYF

V gene: TRBV12-3/TRBV12-4
D gene: -
CDR3 protein: CASSPGVEQYF

V gene: TRBV27
D gene: TRBD2
CDR3 protein: CASRPAGASYEQYF

V gene: TRBV5-1
D gene: -
CDR3 protein: CASSLDPDTQYF

V gene: TRBV9
D gene: TRBD2
CDR3 protein: CASSPRGVSYEQYF

V gene: TRBV18
D gene: TRBD2
CDR3 protein: CASSRGGSYNEQFF

V gene: TRBV2
D gene: -
CDR3 protein: CASSVFYEAFF

V gene: TRBV10-3
D gene: TRBD1
CDR3 protein: CAIRTTGGLDTEAFF

V gene: TRBV19
D gene: -
CDR3 protein: CASYPGGTGQPQHF

V gene: TRBV9
D gene: TRBD2
CDR3 protein: CASSVSGGAFETQYF

V gene: TRBV28
D gene: TRBD1
CDR3 protein: CASSSRDRESSPLHF